This T cell receptor beta chain came from a study of T cells in Graves' hyperthyroidism and ophthalmopathy (dated by TCRdb to the late 2010s). In terms of the full investigation: A discovery cohort of 95 to 100 patients, fewer than 50 with Graves' ophthalmopathy and 55 to 60 with stable Graves' hyperthyroidism, was used to find distinguishing TCR V-J signatures. TCR Vbeta CDR3 sequencing of 120 to 150 peripheral blood samples (under 45 ophthalmopathy, about 75 hyperthyroidism and some 17 progressor patients) is reported in the paper. After sampling, hyperthyroidism patients received methimazole starting at 30 mg daily, and ophthalmopathy patients received high-dose intravenous methylprednisolone. Prospective prediction of ophthalmopathy was tested in an independent validation cohort of 18 to 20 hyperthyroidism patients and 17 patients who later progressed to ophthalmopathy. In addition, the study compared T-cell repertoires in thyroid tissue and in blood from roughly six Graves' hyperthyroidism patients. For training and testing, the 100 or so patients in the discovery cohort were randomly divided in a 7:3 ratio. Overall study outcomes, separate from this receptor: Ophthalmopathy was separated from stable hyperthyroidism by a 13 V-J signature model, with roughly 88% sensitivity and 81% to 82% specificity obtained in cross-validation and 80%/75% obtained in testing. Most expanded thyroid clonotypes (frequency above 0.001) were also found in blood, which suggests that blood repertoires may mirror thyroid immune responses. In validation, progression to ophthalmopathy was predicted by the model with 70.59% sensitivity and 72.22% specificity, a median of 6.5 months before onset. No statistical method was used to set the sample size in advance, and investigators knew the group allocation.

This clonotype was seen a handful of times. No antigen is known for it. No qualities accompany the bases; no much larger clone lies one base away. TCR beta CDR3 regions were amplified from RNA transcripts. For the first round of RT-PCR on the TCR CDR3, the HTBI primer set was used together with the Qiagen OneStep RT-PCR kit. Libraries were constructed in a second round of multiplex PCR, after which size selection and purification were performed. The libraries were sequenced on an Illumina HiSeq2000 using paired-end 100 bp reads. Processing in the source paper ran as follows. SOAPnuke was used to process the raw data, throwing out any read that contained adapters or uncalled bases, had a mean Phred below 15, or lacked an exact constant-primer or identifier match. COPE v1.2.5 was used to merge the high-quality paired reads, and each unique nucleotide sequence was defined as a clonotype. MiTCR v1.1 was used to align the clonotypes against IMGT TRBV, TRBD and TRBJ reference segments. Only V-J combinations with frequency above 0.0001, covering roughly 99% of repertoires, were analysed. A TCS score was defined as the ratio of F50 (clonal expansion) to E x V (chaos), with BLOSUM62-based TCRdist applied between CDR3 peptides within each V-J. Welch's t-statistics and random forest reduced approximately 520 V-J features to 10 to 15, which were used in a naive Bayes classifier (R e1071). The Morisita-Horn index was used to measure how similar the thyroid and blood repertoires were. The public reads were reprocessed in TCRdb via fastp at Q25 and MiXCR, keeping in-frame beta chains. One record per CDR3 amino acid sequence lists the most common genes and DNA. It is TCRdb's table, rather than the study itself, that gives the V and J calls and clone size. This sample gives 650,000 to 800,000 distinct CDR3 sequences in total; nearly 45% of them show up just once. The leading ten clones occupy 7% to 7.5% of the sample.

V loses 7 bases, J loses 5 bases, and the germline ends lie 15 bases apart. The germline V gene gives CDR1 as MNHEY and CDR2 as SVGAGI. The CDR3 sequence holds 13 residues, the cysteine and phenylalanine included. The sequence is cut down to CDR3 DNA, 39 bases in frame from base 1. Any patient with an uncontrolled infection, another autoimmune disease, pregnancy or lactation was excluded. Clinical symptoms, serum thyroxine and TRAb, thyroid ultrasound, and orbital computed tomography formed the basis for the diagnoses. Total RNA was extracted with Trizol reagent, and quality was checked on an Agilent 2100 Bioanalyzer.

The rearranged segments are TRBV6-5 and TRBJ2-7; TRBD1 is a possible D gene, resting on 6 matching bases. The specimen was peripheral blood or thyroid tissue (not recorded which). The receptor's source is an adult man with Graves' disease, either hyperthyroidism or ophthalmopathy (not recorded which). The DNA sequence reads TGTGCCAGCACCTCAACAGGGCTTGACGAGCAGTACTTC. It translates as CASTSTGLDEQYF.